This passage covers 16 T cell receptor beta chains from one sample sequenced in a study of blood T cells in healthy people across ages. Sample-barcoded 5' priming and a J-beta primer mix drove a second PCR of 7 to 11 cycles. TCRdb analysed the 5' RACE reads with MiXCR anew, one entry per CDR3 protein. The table has just under 750,000 distinct CDR3 sequences, about a fifth seen once. The sequenced sample consisted of blood. Every receptor here comes from a man aged 70 or older in good health.

The rearrangement joins TRBV7-8 to TRBJ1-2; unclear D gene. CDR1 is SGHVS, CDR2 FQNEAQ, per germline. The germline V and J ends were trimmed by 1 base and 8 bases, with 8 bases remaining between them. The CDR3 has 12 amino acids. Here the CDR3 DNA reads TGTGCCAGCAGCTTAGACCAGCGGGGCTACACCTTC. Amino acids: CASSLDQRGYTF.

This clonotype has just a few counts. The rearrangement uses TRBV2 and TRBJ2-3; 11 nucleotides align to TRBD2. With V trimmed by 4 bases and J by 5 bases, 5 bases remained unmatched. The germline V gene has CDR1 SNHLY and CDR2 FYNNEI. The CDR3 consists of 15 residues. DNA for the CDR3: TGTGCCAGCAGTGGCCCGGGACTAGCGGTAGATACGCAGTATTTT. Translating gives CASSGPGLAVDTQYF. Filled out from reference TRBV2 and TRBJ2-3, the complete variable domain reads EPEVTQTPSHQVTQMGQEVILRCVPISNHLYFYWYRQILGQKVEFLVSFYNNEISEKSEIFDDQFSVERPDGSNFTLKIRSTKLEDSAMYFCASSGPGLAVDTQYFGPGTRLTVL.

The chain is built from TRBV12-3 or TRBV12-4 and TRBJ2-7; D not certain. The CDR3 covers 14 residues. V lost 6 bases and J 1 base, leaving 13 bases between the germline ends. CDR3 DNA: TGTGCCAGCAGGCGAGGCTATAGATCCTACGAGCAGTACTTC. Protein product: CASRRGYRSYEQYF.

This clonotype was counted between two and nine times. The V call is TRBV28, the J call TRBJ1-2; the D is unclear. V shed 2 bases and J shed 2 bases, with 9 bases lying between them. The CDR3 consists of 14 residues. The V gene's germline CDR1 is MDHEN and CDR2 SYDVKM. The CDR3 nucleotides read TGTGCCAGCAGTTTAATTGTTGGGAACTATGGCTACACCTTC. This codes for CASSLIVGNYGYTF.

This clonotype was found many times. The V and J genes are TRBV24-1 and TRBJ2-3, with D possibly TRBD1 on 6 matching bases. The CDR3 has 12 amino acids. Trimming shortened V by 7 bases and J by 6 bases, and 10 bases separated the two germline ends. Looked up from germline, CDR1 is KGHDR and CDR2 is SFDVKD. This CDR3 is CATSRDTDTQYF. The CDR3 DNA follows: TGTGCCACCAGCAGGGACACGGATACGCAGTATTTT.

In its sample, this clonotype was seen a few times. The genes are TRBV19 and TRBJ2-7, with D possibly called TRBD1 or TRBD2 (5 bases each). V gave up 7 bases and J gave up 2 bases, with 15 bases separating them. The CDR3 has 14 amino acids. The germline V gene encodes CDR1 LNHDA and CDR2 SQIVND (reference sequence). CDR3 amino acids: CASTTRDGPYEQYF. As DNA, the CDR3 is TGTGCCAGTACAACCCGGGACGGCCCCTACGAGCAGTACTTC. The whole variable domain, filled in from reference TRBV19 and TRBJ2-7, reads DGGITQSPKYLFRKEGQNVTLSCEQNLNHDAMYWYRQDPGQGLRLIYYSQIVNDFQKGDIAEGYSVSREKKESFPLTVTSAQKNPTAFYLCASTTRDGPYEQYFGPGTRLTVT.

The rearrangement links TRBV28 to TRBJ1-1; 8 bases line up with TRBD1. This CDR3 is built from 13 residues. Germline assignment: CDR1 MDHEN and CDR2 SYDVKM. V lost 6 bases, J lost 7 bases, and 7 bases stayed unmatched. CDR3 nucleotide sequence: TGTGCCAGCAGCTGGGGACAGGTACTTGAAGCTTTCTTT. Translating it yields CASSWGQVLEAFF.

J is TRBJ1-1 and V is TRBV6-5; D unresolved. Germline CDR1 MNHEY, CDR2 SVGAGI. Between the trimmed V and J ends, which lost 3 bases and 4 bases, there was a span of 12 bases. The CDR3 loop spans 14 amino acids. CDR3 residues: CASSYLSTSTEAFF. As DNA, the CDR3 is TGTGCCAGCAGTTATCTCTCTACATCCACTGAAGCTTTCTTT.

This chain connects TRBV12-3 or TRBV12-4 to TRBJ2-5, with D perhaps matching TRBD1 (5 bases). The V end lost 5 bases, the J end lost 1 base, and 14 bases lay between the germline ends. The CDR3 is made up of 15 amino acids. The chain's CDR3 is CASSTRTKPQETQYF. The CDR3 coding sequence is TGTGCCAGCAGTACAAGGACAAAACCCCAAGAGACCCAGTACTTC.

The CDR3 region has the DNA TGTGCCAGCAGCTTAGGACAGGGATCCTTTTACACTGAAGCTTTCTTT. Amino acids: CASSLGQGSFYTEAFF. J is TRBJ1-1 and V is TRBV7-2, with 7 bases fitting TRBD1. Germline assignment: CDR1 SGHTA and CDR2 FQGNSA. The V segment lost 1 base and the J segment 3 bases; nucleotides outside the gene matches: 8. CDR3 size: 16 residues.

The sample holds a few counts of this clonotype. V gene TRBV10-2 combines with J gene TRBJ2-1, with D perhaps given as TRBD1 or TRBD2 (5 bases each). The CDR3 has 14 amino acids. Germline-derived CDR1 and CDR2 are WSHSY and SAAADI. The germline V and J ends were trimmed by 6 bases and 4 bases, with 13 bases remaining between them. The CDR3 is CASSDWGRYNEQFF. The CDR3 coding sequence is TGCGCCAGCAGCGACTGGGGACGGTACAATGAGCAGTTCTTC.

The chain couples TRBV7-3 to TRBJ2-3; D is uncertain. Germline values: CDR1 SGHTA, CDR2 FQGTGA. V shed 3 bases and J shed 6 bases, with 19 bases lying between them. This CDR3 comprises 16 residues. CDR3 nucleotide sequence: TGTGCCAGCAGCTTGTATAGGAGCAGGAGTGATGATACGCAGTATTTT. Encoded protein: CASSLYRSRSDDTQYF.

V and J are TRBV30 and TRBJ2-3; D gene uncertain. The germline V gene encodes CDR1 GTSNPN and CDR2 SVGIG (reference sequence). V was clipped by 3 bases and J by 2 bases, with 12 bases between them. CDR3 length: 14 residues. Written as DNA, the CDR3 is TGTGCCTGGAGACGCGTTGGAGCCACAGATACGCAGTATTTT. Its protein product is CAWRRVGATDTQYF.

This clonotype was seen a few times. The V and J genes are TRBV7-9 and TRBJ1-4; tentatively, D is TRBD1 (5 bases). CDR3 length: 16 residues. Trimming took 5 bases from V and 7 from J, leaving 20 bases between them. The germline V gene encodes CDR1 SEHNR and CDR2 FQNEAQ (reference sequence). CDR3 protein: CASSPSSHSGGEKLFF. Here the CDR3 DNA reads TGTGCCAGCAGCCCTTCCTCACACAGCGGGGGTGAAAAACTGTTTTTT. Based on the CDR3 plus reference TRBV7-9 and TRBJ1-4, the full variable domain is DTGVSQNPRHKITKRGQNVTFRCDPISEHNRLYWYRQTLGQGPEFLTYFQNEAQLEKSRLLSDRFSAERPKGSFSTLEIQRTEQGDSAMYLCASSPSSHSGGEKLFFGSGTQLSVL.

The CDR3 is CASSLGRIREKLFF. The DNA of the CDR3 is TGCGCCAGCAGCTTGGGCAGGATAAGGGAAAAACTGTTTTTT. V usage is TRBV5-1 and J usage is TRBJ1-4; D unresolved. This CDR3 has 14 amino acids. Germline V gives CDR1 SGHRS, CDR2 YFSETQ. Trimming stripped 0 bases from V and 8 bases from J, with 11 bases between.

This clonotype was picked up a small number of times. The V and J genes are TRBV6-5 and TRBJ2-3; possibly TRBD2 for D (5 bases). Trimming took off 4 bases at V and 4 bases at J, with 12 bases between the two ends. The CDR3 sequence is 14 residues long. CDR1 and CDR2 from the germline V gene are MNHEY and SVGAGI. In DNA form, the CDR3 reads TGTGCCAGCAGTTTCGGGAACGGGGCAGATACGCAGTATTTT. It translates to CASSFGNGADTQYF.